This paragraph covers one T cell receptor beta chain sequence. Which antigen it targets is not known. No qualities accompany the bases; no much larger clone lies one base away. These data belong to a study of regulatory T cells in long-lasting Graves disease (dated by TCRdb to 2020 to 2023). General notes on the study: Persistent Graves' disease was defined as persistently positive TSH receptor autoantibodies together with antithyroid drug treatment for over 5 years. The study was registered as a clinical trial and conducted in China. Persistent Graves' disease patients in the clinical cohort had taken antithyroid drugs for roughly ten years on average. A total of around 35 samples underwent TCR sequencing, from about 13 patients with persistent Graves' disease and 20 patients with newly diagnosed Graves' disease. Persistent Graves' disease patients were compared with newly diagnosed Graves' disease patients by peripheral blood TCR sequencing and RNA sequencing.

Unmatched junction bases come to 11, with V trimmed by 5 bases and J by 4 bases. Reading the germline V gene (reference sequence) gives CDR1 LNHDA and CDR2 SQIVND. From cysteine to phenylalanine, the CDR3 is 17 amino acids long. Only the CDR3 DNA is retained, 51 bases long and in frame from the first base. Here is what the overall study found, with its caveats: Persistent Graves' disease patients showed lower TCR Shannon entropy and fewer highly expanded clones than newly diagnosed patients, suggesting clonal expansion. Patients with persistent disease shared more public clonotypes (approximately 2,500) than newly diagnosed patients did (more than 900). Preferential use of TRBV28, TRBJ1-2 and TRBJ2-5 was observed in persistent disease, whereas TRBV20-1 and TRBJ2-1 were favored in newly diagnosed disease. Peripheral blood alone was examined, since thyroid tissue, which constituted the primary lesion, could not be accessed. As a limitation, the authors acknowledged that the small sample size may reduce accuracy. Sequencing and analysis were restricted to the TCR beta chain.

The sample's time point, from its label and the paper: persistent/refractory GD, antithyroid drugs over 5 years with positive TRAb. For both TCR sequencing and RNA sequencing, RNA was extracted from PBMCs using TRIzol. The diagnosis of Graves' disease was made according to American Thyroid Association guidelines. Patients for the study were recruited at an endocrinology department in Xi'an, China. From each patient, about 9 milliliters of peripheral blood was collected into an EDTA anticoagulant tube. Ficoll Paque Plus density gradient separation was used to isolate PBMCs, and no further T cell sorting was performed. RNA quality was checked with an Agilent 2100 Bioanalyzer and agarose gel, and concentration with a NanoDrop 2000. Libraries were made using multiplex PCR. Sequencer: Illumina HiSeq 4000. To build TCR beta libraries, CDR3 regions were amplified by Arm-PCR using iRepertoire HTBI primers. PCR products were gel purified before sequencing. Regarding the original processing steps: Across samples, around 58 TRBV and 15 or so TRBJ segments were identified and used for gene usage analysis of CDR3 amino acid clonotypes. Filtered high-quality paired reads were merged into contigs using COPE and FqMerger. Contigs were aligned with BLAST to IMGT TRBV, TRBD and TRBJ reference genes, and CDR3 was defined per IMGT. Any clonotype with a frequency above 0.1% was counted as a highly expanded clone. Shannon entropy served as the measure of repertoire diversity, while the Gini coefficient captured V-J evenness. A clonotype found in more than one individual was treated as public. The public reads were quality trimmed at Q25 with fastp and then assembled into clones with MiXCR by TCRdb, keeping productive beta chains. CDR3 protein sequences are deduplicated, and each keeps its most common genes and DNA. V and J calls and clone size were set by TCRdb, not the authors. For this sample the table gives around 400,000 distinct CDR3 sequences, of which around a quarter were detected only once. The ten largest clones take up roughly 30% of the sample.

Sequenced material: peripheral blood mononuclear cells (PBMCs), taken when the disease was refractory, from a patient treated with antithyroid drugs. The sequence came from a female donor with Graves disease. The rearranged segments are TRBV19 and TRBJ2-1, and 10 bases in between align with TRBD2. The CDR3 region: CASSRASLAGEYNEQFF. The nucleotide sequence is given as TGTGCCAGTAGTCGGGCGTCTCTAGCGGGAGAGTACAATGAGCAGTTCTTC.